Included here is one TCR beta chain sequence, with context. The sample is drawn from a study of blood T cell repertoires in COVID-19. Repertoires were generated with immunoSEQ multiplex PCR, while TCRdb's copy carries only in-frame clones and drops some. Of fewer than 300,000 clones listed, 90% are singletons. Per the germline V gene, CDR1 is MNHEY and CDR2 is SVGEGT. The CDR3 contains 14 residues. V lost 0 bases and J lost 2, with 8 bases in between. Sequenced: PBMCs or T cells enriched from blood (not recorded which). This receptor was identified in a woman in her thirties who had recovered from COVID-19. The gene calls are TRBV6-2 or TRBV6-3 and TRBJ2-7, with D tentatively TRBD2 (5 bases). As DNA, the CDR3 is TGTGCCAGCAGTTACTCGCTAGCTCCCTACGAGCAGTACTTC. Encoded protein: CASSYSLAPYEQYF.